The present entry profiles one T cell receptor beta chain with its context. The clone's antigen remains unknown. It has no much larger one-base neighbor in the sample; base qualities were not kept. This sample was included in a study of blood T cells in healthy people across ages (dated by TCRdb to the mid-2010s). In terms of the full investigation: Template switching captured roughly one uniquely barcoded TCR beta cDNA molecule per two T cells in model experiments. Using deep sequencing normalized with unique cDNA molecular identifiers, the study measured how TCR beta repertoire diversity changes with age. The donors were split into four age groups: young (average about 15 years), middle-aged (roughly 40), aged (over 55) and long-lived (roughly 88). To avoid experimental bias, donors of different ages were randomly spread across the sequencing lanes. Using the same blood draw, the study looked at two additional independent replicas of 1 million unique cDNA reads for two donors, one aged 18 to 30 and the other aged 80 or older. What the research found in general, with its limitations: Observed TCR beta diversity correlated strongly with the percentage of naive T cells measured by flow cytometry. Donor CMV infection status was unknown, potentially confounding age-related changes in expanded clonotypes. Conclusive comparison of naive and antigen-experienced compartments was prevented by the profiling of bulk unsorted PBMCs. The long-lived group showed more naive CD4+ T cells, fewer expanded clones and increased TCR diversity than the aged group, suggesting age selection. Estimates of total diversity from one million sequenced T cells were regarded as lower bounds and underestimates. Observed TCR beta diversity per million T cells fell roughly linearly with age, and a significant reduction was already apparent by age about 43.

The donors were some 39 Caucasian individuals from Russia, aged 6 to 90 years, who were systemically healthy. Each donor gave ten milliliters of peripheral blood, drawn into EDTA-treated Vacutainer tubes. PBMCs were isolated by Ficoll-Paque density-gradient centrifugation, with at least 7 million obtained per sample. Trizol reagent was used to extract total RNA from the PBMCs, yielding at least 5 micrograms per sample. For every donor, an aliquot of PBMCs went through flow cytometry to measure the percentages of naive CD45RAhigh/CD27high T cells. The protocol used for the library was 5' RACE. Sequencing used an Illumina HiSeq 2500. The second PCR ran for roughly 6 to 11 cycles and used a J-beta primer mix along with a sample-barcoded 5' primer. Each TCR beta cDNA molecule received a unique molecular identifier from a template-switch 5' adaptor carrying 12 random nucleotides. Each sample yielded at least 3 million CDR3-containing paired-end reads. All of the RNA was converted into first-strand cDNA using the Mint cDNA synthesis kit, with a TRBC-specific oligonucleotide serving as the primer. Following uracil-DNA glycosylase treatment, a first 18-cycle PCR with universal primers M1SS and BC2_uni_R was performed on all cDNA. The authors' pipeline ran thus. For normalization, 1 million high-quality reads were randomly selected from each sample, with every read carrying a distinct molecular identifier. Reads sharing molecular identifiers were discarded rather than binned into consensus sequences. MiTCR, set to a Q25 quality threshold and the strictest error-elimination algorithm, was used for CDR3 identification, clonotype clustering and error correction. A nonparametric unseen species model using Euler transformation provided a lower-bound estimate of total TCR beta diversity. The raw public data were reprocessed by TCRdb itself: fastp quality trimming at Q25, MiXCR clonotype calling, in-frame beta chains only. CDR3 protein sequences are deduplicated, and each keeps its most common genes and DNA. These V and J calls derive from TCRdb rather than the authors' analysis. The sample table contains approximately 800,000 distinct CDR3 sequences; only one count was recorded for roughly 64% of them. Roughly 20% of the sample is held by the ten biggest clonotypes.

The germline V gene (reference sequence) specifies LNHNV as CDR1 and YYDKDF as CDR2. Trimming removed 5 bases from V and 1 base from J, leaving 13 bases between the germline ends. There are 15 amino acids in the CDR3, from cysteine to phenylalanine inclusive. CDR3 DNA is the only sequence kept; it has 45 bases, read in frame from the first base. This receptor was identified in a man aged 30 to 39 in good health. The sample was blood. The chain joins TRBV15 to TRBJ2-3; TRBD2 is perhaps the D gene, given 5 matching bases. CDR3 protein: CATSVGIAGTDTQYF. The DNA sequence reads TGTGCCACCAGCGTCGGGATTGCTGGCACAGATACGCAGTATTTT.